The 32 T cell receptor beta chains reported below all come from one sample, sequenced in a study of blood T cell repertoires in COVID-19. Produced via immunoSEQ multiplex PCR; TCRdb's table is partial and in-frame only. The data hold about 95,000 clones, with about 84% observed a single time. The sample consisted of peripheral blood. The receptors originated from a human donor in a cohort sampled during active COVID-19.

This clone was seen more than once but under ten times. CDR3 nucleotides: TGTGCCAGCAGTTACCGAGCTGATAGCAATCAGCCCCAGCATTTT. Encoded protein: CASSYRADSNQPQHF. The chain couples TRBV6-2 or TRBV6-3 to TRBJ1-5; the D is unclear. The V and J ends lost 2 bases and 0 bases respectively, with 8 bases between them. The germline gives CDR1 MNHEY, CDR2 SVGEGT. The CDR3 has 15 amino acids.

The chain couples TRBV7-9 to TRBJ1-1; D gene ambiguous. Trimming took 1 base from V and 7 from J, leaving 10 bases between them. The V gene's germline CDR1 is SEHNR and CDR2 FQNEAQ (reference sequence). CDR3 length: 13 residues. The CDR3 DNA is TGTGCCAGCAGCTTAGAGGCGGTGAGTGAAGCTTTCTTT. This gives the protein CASSLEAVSEAFF. The entire variable domain, with the rest obtained from reference TRBV7-9 and TRBJ1-1, is as follows: DTGVSQNPRHKITKRGQNVTFRCDPISEHNRLYWYRQTLGQGPEFLTYFQNEAQLEKSRLLSDRFSAERPKGSFSTLEIQRTEQGDSAMYLCASSLEAVSEAFFGQGTRLTVV.

The chain carries TRBV3-1 (or the pseudogene TRBV3-2) and TRBJ1-1; 7 bases match TRBD1. CDR3 size: 14 residues. After removal of 4 bases from V and 0 bases from J, the junction contained 2 bases not matched to a gene. Germline V gives CDR1 LGHDT, CDR2 YNNKEL (reference sequence). CDR3 amino acids: CASSLGQMNTEAFF. Here the CDR3 DNA reads TGTGCCAGCAGCCTGGGACAGATGAACACTGAAGCTTTCTTT.

V gene TRBV6-4 combines with J gene TRBJ2-2, with D possibly matching TRBD1 (6 bases). CDR3 length equals 14 residues. The ends were cut back, 3 bases at V and 6 bases at J, with 11 bases in the middle. Germline-derived CDR1 and CDR2 are MRHNA and SNTAGT. The CDR3 sequence: CASSEQGLSGELFF. CDR3 DNA: TGTGCCAGCAGTGAACAGGGCTTGTCCGGGGAGCTGTTTTTT.

This chain uses TRBV19 with TRBJ1-2; a weak D match, TRBD1 (5 bases). Germline V CDR1 and CDR2: LNHDA, SQIVND (reference sequence). The CDR3 is 13 residues long. The germline V and J ends were trimmed by 2 bases and 5 bases, with 9 bases remaining between them. The DNA of the CDR3 is TGTGCCAGTAGTATATACAGGAATTATGGCTACACCTTC. Translation gives CASSIYRNYGYTF.

The chain joins TRBV6-5 to TRBJ2-1, with 9 bases identical to TRBD1. The V gene's germline CDR1 is MNHEY and CDR2 SVGAGI. The CDR3 totals 15 residues. V lost 4 bases and J lost 2; bases outside the gene matches: 3. The CDR3 coding sequence is TGTGCCAGCAGTTGGGGACAGGGACCCTACAATGAGCAGTTCTTC. Translating gives CASSWGQGPYNEQFF.

This chain links TRBV10-2 with TRBJ2-2; 8 bases map to TRBD2. J gave up 7 bases and V 6 bases, and 16 bases lay outside the gene matches. Per the germline V gene, CDR1 is WSHSY and CDR2 is SAAADI. The CDR3 runs to 17 residues. The CDR3 is CASRAVFSGREGGELFF. CDR3 DNA sequence: TGCGCCAGCAGGGCGGTTTTTTCCGGGAGGGAAGGCGGGGAGCTGTTTTTT.

This clone was seen only a few times. The chain couples TRBV25-1 to TRBJ1-4, with 7 nucleotides matching TRBD1. The CDR3 has 15 residues. After removal of 6 bases from V and 1 base from J, the junction contained 5 bases not matched to a gene. Germline values: CDR1 MGHDK, CDR2 SYGVNS. CDR3 nucleotides: TGTGCCAGCAGACCACGACAGGGAACTAATGAAAAACTGTTTTTT. The encoded protein is CASRPRQGTNEKLFF.

The chain is built from TRBV10-3 and TRBJ1-2; D is unclear. This CDR3 is 12 amino acids long. V lost 4 bases to trimming and J lost 6 bases, with 9 bases between them. CDR1 is ENHRY and CDR2 is SYGVKD in the germline V gene. This CDR3 reads CAISARRDGYTF. In DNA, the CDR3 is TGTGCCATCAGTGCCCGAAGAGATGGCTACACCTTC.

The J gene is TRBJ1-6, the V gene TRBV7-8; D unclear. This CDR3 is 16 amino acids long. V shed 5 bases and J shed 0 bases, with 11 bases lying between them. CDR1 is SGHVS, CDR2 FQNEAQ, per germline. The CDR3 protein is CASSRDWSSYNSPLHF. CDR3 nucleotides: TGTGCCAGCAGCCGAGACTGGAGCTCCTATAATTCACCCCTCCACTTT.

The chain uses TRBV5-1 and TRBJ2-5, with a tentative D call TRBD2 (7 bases). CDR1 and CDR2 from the germline V gene are SGHRS and YFSETQ. The CDR3 has 15 amino acids. Deletions cut 2 bases from V and 4 bases from J, with 15 bases between. The CDR3 region is CASSLARGGRETQYF. The CDR3 DNA sequence: TGCGCCAGCAGCTTAGCGAGGGGGGGTAGAGAGACCCAGTACTTC.

J is TRBJ2-5 and V is TRBV18; 13 positions match TRBD2. This CDR3 region has 16 residues. The trim removed 4 bases at V and 2 bases at J, leaving 4 bases unmatched. Per germline, CDR1 KGHSH and CDR2 LQKENI. CDR3 sequence (DNA): TGTGCCAGCTCACGGACTAGCGGGGGACTACAAGAGACCCAGTACTTC. Its protein is CASSRTSGGLQETQYF.

The chain couples TRBV5-1 to TRBJ1-5, with D perhaps TRBD1 (6 bases). The CDR3 sequence is 15 residues long. Germline values: CDR1 SGHRS, CDR2 YFSETQ. V shed 5 bases and J shed 7 bases, with 19 bases lying between them. The CDR3 DNA reads as TGCGCCAGCAGGCCCGCGCCAGGGGAAGGACAGCCCCAGCATTTT. Its protein product is CASRPAPGEGQPQHF.

This chain joins TRBV7-2 and TRBJ1-2; D might be TRBD1 (5 bases). The CDR3 loop spans 14 amino acids. Trimming shortened V by 1 base and J by 7 bases, and 13 bases separated the two germline ends. Germline CDR1 and CDR2: SGHTA and FQGNSA. CDR3 in amino acids: CASSLGGQRGGYTF. CDR3 nucleotides: TGTGCCAGCAGCTTAGGGGGCCAGCGAGGTGGCTACACCTTC.

The chain is built from TRBV5-1 and TRBJ1-1; D perhaps matches TRBD1 (5 bases). Trimming pared 3 bases from V and 3 bases from J, leaving 15 bases between. Germline CDR1 and CDR2: SGHRS and YFSETQ. The CDR3 spans 15 residues. As DNA, the CDR3 is TGCGCCAGCAGCTCTTTGAGGGGAGGGGACACTGAAGCTTTCTTT. Its protein is CASSSLRGGDTEAFF.

The rearrangement joins TRBV12-3 or TRBV12-4 to TRBJ1-2, with D tentatively TRBD1 (5 bases). The CDR3 is 13 amino acids. V lost 5 bases and J lost 5, with 12 bases in between. The CDR3 nucleotides read TGTGCCAGCAGTATCGGGACTGGGTATGGCTACACCTTC. This translates into CASSIGTGYGYTF.

V is TRBV20-1 and J is TRBJ1-1, with no clear D. CDR3 size: 11 residues. Germline CDR1 is DFQATT and CDR2 is SNEGSKA (reference sequence). The V end lost 3 bases, the J end lost 10 bases, and 12 bases lay between the germline ends. CDR3 sequence reads: CSASQAPGAFF. Here the CDR3 DNA reads TGCAGTGCTAGTCAGGCCCCCGGAGCTTTCTTT.

This chain uses TRBV6-5 with TRBJ1-6, with a tentative D call TRBD1 (5 bases). Germline V gene lookup returns CDR1 MNHEY and CDR2 SVGAGI. The CDR3 covers 14 residues. V lost 6 bases and J 4 bases, leaving 10 bases between the germline ends. The CDR3 sequence: CASRPGLYNSPLHF. The CDR3 coding sequence is TGTGCCAGCAGACCGGGACTATATAATTCACCCCTCCACTTT.

This chain links TRBV9 with TRBJ2-2; 10 nucleotides match TRBD2. CDR3 length equals 16 residues. The V segment lost 4 bases and the J segment 6 bases; nucleotides outside the gene matches: 9. The germline V gene encodes CDR1 SGDLS and CDR2 YYNGEE. The CDR3 region is CASSPSLAGLPGELFF. As DNA, the CDR3 is TGTGCCAGCAGCCCGTCACTAGCGGGGTTGCCCGGGGAGCTGTTTTTT.

V and J are TRBV19 and TRBJ2-7; unclear D gene. The V gene lost 1 base and the J gene lost 2 bases, with 6 bases spanning the gap. CDR1 and CDR2 from the germline V gene are LNHDA and SQIVND (reference sequence). This CDR3 has 13 residues. CDR3 DNA sequence: TGTGCCAGTAGTATAGGACGGGCCTACGAGCAGTACTTC. It specifies CASSIGRAYEQYF.

The J gene is TRBJ2-7, the V gene TRBV7-9, with D possibly being TRBD1 (5 bases). This CDR3 spans 14 amino acids. Deletions cut 3 bases from V and 3 bases from J, with 12 bases between. Germline loops: CDR1 SEHNR, CDR2 FQNEAQ (reference sequence). The CDR3 DNA is TGTGCCAGCAGCTTCGGCCAGGGAAACTACGAGCAGTACTTC. This codes for CASSFGQGNYEQYF.

V usage is TRBV3-1 (or the pseudogene TRBV3-2) and J usage is TRBJ2-3, with a weak D call TRBD2 (6 bases). Germline V gene sequence: CDR1 LGHDT, CDR2 YNNKEL (reference sequence). The CDR3 extends over 16 amino acids. V was trimmed by 0 bases and J by 3 bases, leaving 13 bases between them. The CDR3 loop reads CASSQDTGVGTDTQYF. The CDR3 DNA follows: TGTGCCAGCAGCCAAGATACGGGAGTCGGTACAGATACGCAGTATTTT.

J is TRBJ1-3 and V is TRBV29-1; a possible D gene is TRBD1 (6 bases). This CDR3 is 18 amino acids long. Trimming took 0 bases from V and 0 from J, leaving 18 bases between them. Germline V lookup: CDR1 SQVTM, CDR2 ANQGSEA. CDR3 bases: TGCAGCGTTGAAGAACAGGGACCGGCTTCCCCCTCTGGAAACACCATATATTTT. It translates to CSVEEQGPASPSGNTIYF.

This chain links TRBV10-2 with TRBJ2-1, with 14 bases identical to TRBD2. CDR1 is WSHSY, CDR2 SAAADI, per germline. The CDR3 length is 13 residues. V trimming: 5 bases; J trimming: 15 bases; junction bases outside the gene matches: 6. The CDR3 nucleotides read TGCGCCAGCAGTCAGACTAGCGGGGGGGCATCGTTCTTC. Translation gives CASSQTSGGASFF.

V usage is TRBV5-1 and J usage is TRBJ1-6; TRBD1 aligns across 7 bases. CDR3 size: 17 residues. CDR1 is SGHRS and CDR2 is YFSETQ in the germline V gene. V shed 0 bases, J shed 0 bases, and the junction held 3 bases outside the gene matches. This CDR3 reads CASSLEGQSSYNSPLHF. CDR3 sequence (DNA): TGCGCCAGCAGCTTGGAGGGACAGAGCTCCTATAATTCACCCCTCCACTTT.

The rearrangement uses TRBV2 and TRBJ2-5; TRBD2 matches 12 bases. This CDR3 has 17 amino acids. Germline trimming cut 6 bases from V and 1 base from J; bases unmatched to any gene: 9. Germline assignment: CDR1 SNHLY and CDR2 FYNNEI. The CDR3 is CASRGGLAGGPQETQYF. CDR3 coding DNA: TGTGCCAGCAGGGGCGGCCTAGCGGGAGGGCCCCAAGAGACCCAGTACTTC.

The J gene is TRBJ2-1, the V gene TRBV4-2; D ambiguous. Trimming shortened V by 0 bases and J by 0 bases, and 12 bases separated the two germline ends. The CDR3 contains 17 residues. Germline V gene data show CDR1 as LGHNA and CDR2 as YNFKEQ. The CDR3 coding sequence is TGTGCCAGCAGCCAAGATCGTATTAGTAGCTCCTACAATGAGCAGTTCTTC. Protein sequence: CASSQDRISSSYNEQFF.

V usage is TRBV10-3 and J usage is TRBJ2-5; 9 nucleotides match TRBD1. The V gene's germline CDR1 is ENHRY and CDR2 SYGVKD. The CDR3 loop spans 14 amino acids. The V and J ends lost 2 bases and 3 bases, in that order; junction bases with no gene match: 1. The CDR3 DNA sequence: TGTGCCATCAGTGAGGACAGGGGGAAAGAGACCCAGTACTTC. Protein sequence: CAISEDRGKETQYF.

This clone was counted once. The chain links TRBV6-5 to TRBJ2-7, with 8 bases fitting TRBD1. Trimming took 4 bases from V and 5 from J; bases not matched to a gene: 7. Per germline, CDR1 MNHEY and CDR2 SVGAGI. The CDR3 contains 14 residues. CDR3 residues: CASSSGQGGNEQYF. CDR3 DNA sequence: TGTGCCAGCAGTTCTGGACAGGGAGGCAACGAGCAGTACTTC.

The V and J genes are TRBV6-1 and TRBJ2-1; 7 bases align to TRBD1. The germline V gene has CDR1 MNHNS and CDR2 SASEGT. V lost 1 base and J lost 7; bases outside the gene matches: 10. The CDR3 runs to 16 residues. The CDR3 coding sequence is TGTGCCAGCAGTGAAGTCGACAGGGTAAAGGGGAATGAGCAGTTCTTC. Amino acid sequence: CASSEVDRVKGNEQFF.

This clone was counted between two and nine times. The CDR3, as DNA: TGTGCCAGCAAGAGACAGTTAAATTCACCCCTCCACTTT. Its protein product is CASKRQLNSPLHF. The chain has TRBV27 and TRBJ1-6; maybe TRBD1 (5 bases). CDR3 length: 13 residues. Trimming removed 7 bases from V and 7 bases from J, with 11 bases in between. CDR1 and CDR2 from the germline V gene are MNHEY and SMNVEV (reference sequence).

The chain couples TRBV5-1 to TRBJ2-7; the D gene is possibly TRBD2 (7 bases). This CDR3 contains 15 residues. Germline CDR1 reads SGHRS; CDR2 reads YFSETQ. V was shortened by 4 bases and J by 0 bases, with 14 bases between the two germline ends. This CDR3 is CASSPGGIFSYEQYF. DNA of the CDR3: TGCGCCAGCAGCCCGGGGGGCATCTTCTCCTACGAGCAGTACTTC.